This entry features one T cell receptor (beta chain) sequence. Its antigen is not known. The PCR used 60 Vbeta and 13 Jbeta primers. Some clones are missing from TCRdb's copy, which holds only in-frame ones; the method was immunoSEQ multiplex PCR. This table holds 140,000 to 150,000 clones, approximately 80% found once. This sample is drawn from a study of cytomegalovirus exposure and HLA in healthy donors. The study, taken as a whole, reports: Based on reports, TCR beta sequences accurately predicted HLA-A and HLA-B alleles for most subjects. Data from an earlier analysis indicated that most TCR beta V segments were productive either about 87% or about 30% of the time. A later examination showed that TCR association rates differed by HLA locus, with DRB1 most and HLA-C fewest. The majority of TCR sequences were rare, yet some public TCRs appeared in many donors.

This sequence originates from a middle-aged woman in good health and CMV-seropositive. Sequencing was performed on PBMCs.

CDR3 in amino acids: CASRLSGGIQETQYF. DNA for the CDR3: TGTGCCAGCAGATTGTCGGGAGGGATCCAAGAGACCCAGTACTTC. The rearrangement joins TRBV12-1 to TRBJ2-5; the D call TRBD2 from the table was never checked on the DNA. TRBV12-1 is a listed pseudogene. The CDR3 runs 15 residues.